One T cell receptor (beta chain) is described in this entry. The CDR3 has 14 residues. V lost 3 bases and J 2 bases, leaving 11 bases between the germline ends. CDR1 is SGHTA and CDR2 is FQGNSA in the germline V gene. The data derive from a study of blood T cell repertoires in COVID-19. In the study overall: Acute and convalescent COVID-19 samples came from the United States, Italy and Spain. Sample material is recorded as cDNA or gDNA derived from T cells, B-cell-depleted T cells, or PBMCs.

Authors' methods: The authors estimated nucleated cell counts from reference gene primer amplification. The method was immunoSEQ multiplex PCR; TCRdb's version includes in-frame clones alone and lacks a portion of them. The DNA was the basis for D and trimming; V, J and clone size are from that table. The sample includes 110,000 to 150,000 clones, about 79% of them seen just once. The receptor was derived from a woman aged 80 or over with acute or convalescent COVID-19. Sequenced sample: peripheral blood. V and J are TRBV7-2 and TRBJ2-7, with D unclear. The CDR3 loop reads CASSFGFRAYEQYF. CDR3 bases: TGTGCCAGCAGCTTCGGGTTCAGAGCCTACGAGCAGTACTTC.